The 10 T cell receptor beta chains below come from one sample, sequenced in a study of T cells in tumors after PD-1 blockade. Sequencing was performed with immunoSEQ multiplex PCR; in TCRdb, only in-frame clones are kept and a portion is missing. The sample consists of 15,000 or so clones, 82% of them appearing once. The specimen was PBMCs, collected after anti-PD-1 treatment. The origin of the receptors is a human donor with basal cell carcinoma.

This chain uses TRBV4-1 with TRBJ2-7, with D unresolved. The CDR3 has 17 amino acids. Germline values: CDR1 MGHRA, CDR2 YSYEKL. The ends were cut back, 2 bases at V and 0 bases at J, with 17 bases in the middle. The CDR3 here is CASSQSEIDRSSYEQYF. In nucleotides, the CDR3 is TGCGCCAGCAGCCAATCAGAGATTGACCGAAGCTCCTACGAGCAGTACTTC.

The rearrangement links TRBV20-1 to TRBJ2-5; no reliable D call. Trimming shortened V by 1 base and J by 5 bases, and 5 bases separated the two germline ends. Germline CDR1 reads DFQATT; CDR2 reads SNEGSKA (reference sequence). This CDR3 comprises 11 residues. The CDR3 region is CSARVAETQYF. In DNA form, the CDR3 reads TGCAGTGCTAGAGTCGCGGAGACCCAGTACTTC.

This clone was seen just once. The chain links TRBV5-1 to TRBJ2-1, with 9 bases aligning to TRBD2. This CDR3 is built from 16 residues. V lost 3 bases, J lost 9 bases, and 13 bases stayed unmatched. Germline assignment: CDR1 SGHRS and CDR2 YFSETQ. The chain's CDR3 is CASSWGPVSGGAEQFF. CDR3 nucleotide sequence: TGCGCCAGCAGCTGGGGTCCGGTTAGCGGGGGCGCTGAGCAGTTCTTC.

The gene calls are TRBV5-6 and TRBJ1-1; TRBD1 agrees at 9 bases. This CDR3 is built from 14 residues. Germline V gene lookup returns CDR1 SGHDT and CDR2 YYEEEE. V trimming: 4 bases; J trimming: 5 bases; junction bases outside the gene matches: 6. The CDR3 protein is CASSLTTGGTEAFF. CDR3 sequence (DNA): TGTGCCAGCAGCCTAACGACAGGGGGAACTGAAGCTTTCTTT.

The chain uses TRBV2 and TRBJ2-7; perhaps TRBD2 as D (6 bases). Trimming removed 3 bases from V and 2 bases from J, with 8 bases in between. The CDR3 covers 13 residues. CDR1 is SNHLY and CDR2 is FYNNEI in the germline V gene. CDR3 DNA: TGTGCCAGCAGTGAGGGGGGTACCTACGAGCAGTACTTC. It codes for CASSEGGTYEQYF.

This clone has a handful of counts. The chain joins TRBV2 to TRBJ1-2; D call uncertain. The length of the CDR3 is 11 residues. With 3 bases removed from V and 8 bases from J, the gap between germline ends came to 7 bases. Germline assignment: CDR1 SNHLY and CDR2 FYNNEI. CDR3: CASSEWEGYTF. CDR3 DNA: TGTGCCAGCAGTGAGTGGGAGGGCTACACCTTC.

This clone appeared a few times. This sequence joins TRBV7-9 and TRBJ1-4, with D possibly TRBD1 on 6 matching bases. Germline CDR1 SEHNR, CDR2 FQNEAQ (reference sequence). The ends were cut back, 6 bases at V and 7 bases at J, with 12 bases in the middle. CDR3 length equals 13 residues. The CDR3 DNA reads TGTGCCAGCAGATCTGGGGGCGGTGAAAAACTGTTTTTT. The encoded protein is CASRSGGGEKLFF.

This sequence joins TRBV19 and TRBJ2-2; 8 bases are a match to TRBD2. Germline CDR1 reads LNHDA; CDR2 reads SQIVND (reference sequence). The CDR3 spans 16 residues. J lost 1 base, V lost 9 bases, and 10 bases had no gene match. In nucleotides, the CDR3 is TGTGCCAGGCGTTCCGGGGGGGCAGGGAACACCGGGGAGCTGTTTTTT. It is translated as CARRSGGAGNTGELFF.

The rearrangement uses TRBV28 and TRBJ1-5; 7 bases line up with TRBD1. Germline lookup yields CDR1 MDHEN and CDR2 SYDVKM. The CDR3 is made up of 15 amino acids. Trimming at V came to 5 bases and at J to 7 bases, leaving 11 bases not matched to a gene. The CDR3 DNA reads TGTGCCAGCAGTCCGTACGACAGGGTTTTGCAGCCCCAGCATTTT. Translation gives CASSPYDRVLQPQHF. The variable domain in full, with the rest retrieved from reference TRBV28 and TRBJ1-5, is DVKVTQSSRYLVKRTGEKVFLECVQDMDHENMFWYRQDPGLGLRLIYFSYDVKMKEKGDIPEGYSVSREKKERFSLILESASTNQTSMYLCASSPYDRVLQPQHFGDGTRLSIL.

The genes are TRBV6-5 and TRBJ2-7; TRBD1 might be the D (6 bases). This CDR3 comprises 16 residues. The V end lost 0 bases, the J end lost 1 base, and 13 bases lay between the germline ends. CDR1 and CDR2 (germline): MNHEY, SVGAGI. In DNA form, the CDR3 reads TGTGCCAGCAGTTACTCCCGCAGGGGTGCTTCCTACGAGCAGTACTTC. It translates to CASSYSRRGASYEQYF.